Many counts were recorded for the clone carrying this T cell receptor (beta chain). Its antigen remains unidentified. The sample originates from a study of breast tumors, draining lymph nodes, adjacent tissues. CDR1 is SGHTA and CDR2 is FQGNSA in the germline V gene. CDR3 length: 18 residues. Trimming took 2 bases from V and 0 from J, leaving 17 bases between them. Findings and caveats of the study: Tumors had less TCR diversity than lymph nodes, more than nontumor tissue. The lymph node origin of tumor T cells was framed as consistent with a hypothesis, not demonstrated.

A single record per CDR3 protein comes from TCRdb applying MiXCR to the multiplex PCR reads. This repertoire shows tens of thousands of distinct CDR3 sequences, approximately 51% found once; its top ten account for around 8%. This clonotype originated in a female donor with breast cancer. Some clones in this sample may be carry-over from other donors' samples. This chain uses TRBV7-2 with TRBJ1-3; no firm D call. The sample taken for sequencing was breast tumor tissue. In DNA, the CDR3 is TGTGCCAGCAGCTTAATAGGTGTCGGGGTCCTCTCTGGAAACACCATATATTTT. This gives the protein CASSLIGVGVLSGNTIYF.